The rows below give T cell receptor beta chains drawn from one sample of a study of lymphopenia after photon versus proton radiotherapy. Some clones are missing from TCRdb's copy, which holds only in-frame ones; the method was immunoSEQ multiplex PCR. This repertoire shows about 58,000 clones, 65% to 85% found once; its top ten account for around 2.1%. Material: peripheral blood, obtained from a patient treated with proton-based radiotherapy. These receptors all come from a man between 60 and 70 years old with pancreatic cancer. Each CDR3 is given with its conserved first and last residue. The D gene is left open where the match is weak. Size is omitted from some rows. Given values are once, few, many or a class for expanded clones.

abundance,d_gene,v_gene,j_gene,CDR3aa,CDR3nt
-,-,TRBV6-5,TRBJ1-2,CASTPGGAKHYGYTF,TGTGCCAGCACTCCTGGGGGGGCCAAACACTATGGCTACACCTTC
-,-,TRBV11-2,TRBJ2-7,CASSLDASYEQYF,TGTGCCAGCAGCTTGGACGCTTCCTACGAGCAGTACTTC
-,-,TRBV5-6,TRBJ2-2,CASSLFWNTGELFF,TGTGCCAGCAGCTTGTTCTGGAACACCGGGGAGCTGTTTTTT
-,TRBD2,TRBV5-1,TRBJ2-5,CASSSGTSLQYF,TGCGCCAGCAGCTCCGGGACTAGCCTCCAGTACTTC
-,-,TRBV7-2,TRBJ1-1,CASSSQGYTEAFF,TGTGCCAGCAGCTCTCAGGGGTACACTGAAGCTTTCTTT
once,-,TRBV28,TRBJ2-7,CASTGVGAGQKEQYF,TGTGCCAGCACCGGGGTTGGTGCAGGGCAAAAGGAGCAGTACTTC
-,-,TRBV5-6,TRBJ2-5,CASSLKGRGSQETQYF,TGTGCCAGCAGCTTGAAGGGGCGAGGGTCCCAAGAGACCCAGTACTTC
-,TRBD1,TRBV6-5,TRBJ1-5,CASSPGPGGGQPQHF,TGTGCCAGCAGCCCGGGACCAGGGGGCGGTCAGCCCCAGCATTTT
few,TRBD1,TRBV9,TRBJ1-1,CASSPAGTAGTEAFF,TGTGCCAGCAGCCCAGCCGGGACAGCGGGCACTGAAGCTTTCTTT
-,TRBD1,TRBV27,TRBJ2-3,CASSPLGGQGEDTQYF,TGTGCCAGCAGTCCATTAGGGGGACAGGGGGAAGATACGCAGTATTTT
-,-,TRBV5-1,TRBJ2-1,CASSPGTQYNEQFF,TGCGCCAGCAGCCCGGGGACCCAGTACAATGAGCAGTTCTTC
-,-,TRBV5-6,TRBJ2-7,CASSLGTPYEQYF,TGTGCCAGCAGCCTTGGGACCCCCTACGAGCAGTACTTC
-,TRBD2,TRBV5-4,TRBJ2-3,CASSVPGLAGEGTDTQYF,TGTGCCAGCAGCGTTCCGGGACTAGCGGGAGAAGGCACAGATACGCAGTATTTT
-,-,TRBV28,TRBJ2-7,CASRSARRYEQYF,TGTGCCAGCAGGTCCGCGAGGAGATACGAGCAGTACTTC
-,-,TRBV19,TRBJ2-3,CASSIGLSTDTQYF,TGTGCCAGTAGTATTGGGCTAAGCACAGATACGCAGTATTTT
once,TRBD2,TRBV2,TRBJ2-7,CASSRGVAGLEQYF,TGTGCCAGCAGCCGCGGGGTAGCGGGACTCGAGCAGTACTTC
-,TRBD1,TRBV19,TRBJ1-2,CASSMNRGDGYTF,TGTGCCAGTAGTATGAACAGGGGCGATGGCTACACCTTC
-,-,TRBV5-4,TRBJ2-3,CASSVRGTDTQYF,TGTGCCAGCAGCGTCCGGGGCACAGATACGCAGTATTTT
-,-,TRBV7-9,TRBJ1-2,CASSPADGVGGYTF,TGTGCCAGCAGCCCGGCTGATGGTGTGGGAGGCTACACCTTC
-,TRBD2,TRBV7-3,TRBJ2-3,CASSLSGSADTQYF,TGTGCCAGCAGCCTTAGCGGGAGTGCAGATACGCAGTATTTT
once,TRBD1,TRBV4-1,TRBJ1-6,CASSQVGQGTSPLHF,TGCGCCAGCAGCCAAGTAGGACAGGGAACTTCACCCCTCCACTTT
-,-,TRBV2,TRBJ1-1,CASSEQGRTEAFF,TGTGCCAGCAGTGAGCAGGGAAGGACTGAAGCTTTCTTT
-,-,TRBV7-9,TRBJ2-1,CASPGGGYNEQFF,TGTGCCAGCCCCGGTGGGGGATACAATGAGCAGTTCTTC
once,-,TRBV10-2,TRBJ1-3,CASRPGRSSGNTIYF,TGCGCCAGCAGACCCGGCAGGTCCTCTGGAAACACCATATATTTT
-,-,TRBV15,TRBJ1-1,CATSRKRNTEAFF,TGTGCCACCAGCAGAAAGCGGAACACTGAAGCTTTCTTT
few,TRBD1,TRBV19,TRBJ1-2,CASSGRQGALQTYGYTF,TGTGCCAGTTCGGGGAGACAGGGGGCCCTACAGACCTATGGCTACACCTTC
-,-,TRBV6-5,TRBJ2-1,CASSPGESSYNEQFF,TGTGCCAGCAGCCCAGGGGAAAGCTCCTACAATGAGCAGTTCTTC
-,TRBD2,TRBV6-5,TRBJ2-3,CASSYGTSRGDTQYF,TGTGCCAGCAGTTACGGGACTAGCCGAGGGGATACGCAGTATTTT
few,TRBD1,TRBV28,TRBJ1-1,CASSRMTGEAFF,TGTGCCAGCAGCCGTATGACAGGGGAAGCTTTCTTT
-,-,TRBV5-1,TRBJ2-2,CASSSLGHARGTGELFF,TGCGCCAGCAGCTCCCTCGGACATGCCCGTGGTACCGGGGAGCTGTTTTTT
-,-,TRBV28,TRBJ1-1,CASSTQSGFTEAFF,TGTGCCAGCAGTACTCAATCAGGTTTCACTGAAGCTTTCTTT
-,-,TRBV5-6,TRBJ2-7,CASRGFGSAEQYF,TGTGCCAGCAGGGGATTTGGTTCTGCCGAGCAGTACTTC
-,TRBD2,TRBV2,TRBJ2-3,CASSEAILAATDTQYF,TGTGCCAGCAGTGAAGCGATACTAGCGGCCACAGATACGCAGTATTTT
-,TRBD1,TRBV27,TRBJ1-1,CASSRDRVNTEAFF,TGTGCCAGCAGCCGGGACAGGGTAAACACTGAAGCTTTCTTT
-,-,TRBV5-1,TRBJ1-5,CASSRDGDNQPQHF,TGCGCCAGCAGCCGCGATGGGGACAATCAGCCCCAGCATTTT